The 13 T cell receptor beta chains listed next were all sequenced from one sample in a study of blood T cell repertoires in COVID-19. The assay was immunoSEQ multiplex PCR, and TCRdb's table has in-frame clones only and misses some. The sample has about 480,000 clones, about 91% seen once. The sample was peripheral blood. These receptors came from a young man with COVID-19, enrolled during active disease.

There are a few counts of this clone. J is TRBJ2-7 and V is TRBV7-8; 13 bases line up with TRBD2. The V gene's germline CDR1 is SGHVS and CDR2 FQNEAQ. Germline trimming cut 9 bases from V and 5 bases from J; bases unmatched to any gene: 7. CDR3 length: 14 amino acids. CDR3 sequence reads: CASKGTSGDNEQYF. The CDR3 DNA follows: TGTGCCAGTAAGGGGACTAGCGGGGATAACGAGCAGTACTTC. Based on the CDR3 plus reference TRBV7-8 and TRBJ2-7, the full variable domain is GAGVSQSPRYKVAKRGQDVALRCDPISGHVSLFWYQQALGQGPEFLTYFQNEAQLDKSGLPSDRFFAERPEGSVSTLKIQRTQQEDSAVYLCASKGTSGDNEQYFGPGTRLTVT.

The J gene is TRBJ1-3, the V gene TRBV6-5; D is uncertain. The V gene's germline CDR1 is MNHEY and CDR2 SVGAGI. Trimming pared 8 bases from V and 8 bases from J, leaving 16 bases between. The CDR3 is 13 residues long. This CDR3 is CASLFFGEHTIYF. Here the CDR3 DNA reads TGTGCCAGCCTTTTTTTCGGGGAACACACCATATATTTT.

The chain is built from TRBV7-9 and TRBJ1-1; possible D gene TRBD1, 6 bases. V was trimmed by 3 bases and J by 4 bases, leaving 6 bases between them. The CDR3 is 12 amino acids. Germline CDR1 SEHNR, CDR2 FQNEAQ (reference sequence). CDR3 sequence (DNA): TGTGCCAGCAGCTTGACAGGCACTGAAGCTTTCTTT. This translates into CASSLTGTEAFF.

The DNA for the CDR3 is TGCAGTGCTGGGGGGTACTATGGCTACACCTTC. Translating it yields CSAGGYYGYTF. This rearrangement joins TRBV20-1 to TRBJ1-2, with D possibly being TRBD1 (5 bases). Trimming removed 5 bases from V and 3 bases from J, with 7 bases in between. Germline-derived CDR1 and CDR2 are DFQATT and SNEGSKA (reference sequence). This CDR3 is built from 11 residues.

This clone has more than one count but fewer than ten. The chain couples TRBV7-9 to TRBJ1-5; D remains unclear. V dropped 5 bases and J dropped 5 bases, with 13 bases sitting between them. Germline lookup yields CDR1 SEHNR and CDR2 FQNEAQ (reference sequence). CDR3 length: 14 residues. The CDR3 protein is CASSTLGSYQPQHF. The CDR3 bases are TGTGCCAGCAGCACCCTGGGCAGTTATCAGCCCCAGCATTTT.

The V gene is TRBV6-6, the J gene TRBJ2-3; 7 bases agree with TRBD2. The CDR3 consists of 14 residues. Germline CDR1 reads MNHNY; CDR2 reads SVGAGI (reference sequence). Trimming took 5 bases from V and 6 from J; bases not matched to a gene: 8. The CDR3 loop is CASSRDYPPDTQYF. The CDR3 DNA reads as TGTGCCAGCAGTAGGGACTACCCGCCGGATACGCAGTATTTT.

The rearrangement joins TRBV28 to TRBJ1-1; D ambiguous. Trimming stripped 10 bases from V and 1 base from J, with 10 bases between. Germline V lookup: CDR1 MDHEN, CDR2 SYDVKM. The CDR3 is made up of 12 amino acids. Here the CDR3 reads CATQIGNTEAFF. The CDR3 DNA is TGTGCCACCCAAATCGGGAACACTGAAGCTTTCTTT.

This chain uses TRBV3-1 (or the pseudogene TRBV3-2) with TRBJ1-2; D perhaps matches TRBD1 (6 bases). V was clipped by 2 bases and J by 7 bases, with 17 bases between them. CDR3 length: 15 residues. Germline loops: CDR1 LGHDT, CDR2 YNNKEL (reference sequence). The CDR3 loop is CASSQKLQGFPGYTF. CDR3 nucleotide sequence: TGTGCCAGCAGCCAAAAACTACAGGGTTTTCCTGGCTACACCTTC.

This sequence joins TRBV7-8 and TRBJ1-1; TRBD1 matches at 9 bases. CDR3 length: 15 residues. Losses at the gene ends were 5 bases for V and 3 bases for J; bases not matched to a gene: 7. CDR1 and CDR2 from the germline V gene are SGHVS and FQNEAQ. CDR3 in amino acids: CASSATGGLYTEAFF. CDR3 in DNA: TGTGCCAGCAGCGCGACAGGGGGGCTGTACACTGAAGCTTTCTTT.

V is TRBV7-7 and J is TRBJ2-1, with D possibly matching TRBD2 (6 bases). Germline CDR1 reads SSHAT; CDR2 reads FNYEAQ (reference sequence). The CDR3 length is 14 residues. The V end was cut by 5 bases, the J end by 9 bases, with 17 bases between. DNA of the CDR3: TGTGCCAGCAGCCCAGATGGGAGGACGGGTGAGCAGTTCTTC. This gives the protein CASSPDGRTGEQFF.

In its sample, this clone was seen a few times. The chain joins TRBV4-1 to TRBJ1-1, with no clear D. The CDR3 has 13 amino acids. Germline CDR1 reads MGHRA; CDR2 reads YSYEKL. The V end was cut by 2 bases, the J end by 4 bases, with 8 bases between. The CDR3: CASSQMGLTEAFF. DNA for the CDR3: TGCGCCAGCAGCCAAATGGGCCTCACTGAAGCTTTCTTT.

CDR3: CASSASGTALNYGYTF. DNA of the CDR3: TGTGCCAGCAGTGCCTCCGGGACAGCCTTAAACTATGGCTACACCTTC. The chain recombines TRBV6-1 with TRBJ1-2; 7 positions agree with TRBD1. Germline V lookup: CDR1 MNHNS, CDR2 SASEGT. V lost 4 bases and J lost 2; bases outside the gene matches: 10. CDR3 size: 16 residues.

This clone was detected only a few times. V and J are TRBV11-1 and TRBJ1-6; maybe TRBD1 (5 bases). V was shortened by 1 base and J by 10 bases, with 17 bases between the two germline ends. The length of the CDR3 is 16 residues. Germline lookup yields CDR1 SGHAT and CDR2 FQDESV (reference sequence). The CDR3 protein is CASSLEGFGGSSPLHF. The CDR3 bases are TGTGCCAGCAGCTTAGAGGGCTTCGGGGGAAGCTCACCCCTCCACTTT.